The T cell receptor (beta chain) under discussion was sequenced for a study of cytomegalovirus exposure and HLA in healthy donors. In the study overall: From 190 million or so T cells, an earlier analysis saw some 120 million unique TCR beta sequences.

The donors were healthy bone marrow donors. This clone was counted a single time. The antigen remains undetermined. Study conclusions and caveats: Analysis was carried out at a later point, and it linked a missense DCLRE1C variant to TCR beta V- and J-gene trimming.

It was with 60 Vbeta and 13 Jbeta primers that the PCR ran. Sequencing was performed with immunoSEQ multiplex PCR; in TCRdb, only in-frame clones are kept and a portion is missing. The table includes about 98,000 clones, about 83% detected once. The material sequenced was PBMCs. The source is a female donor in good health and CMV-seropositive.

CDR3 nucleotides: TGTGCCAGCAGCGTCCTAGCGGGAGGTCTCAATGAGCAGTTCTTC. As protein: CASSVLAGGLNEQFF. The chain recombines TRBV9 with TRBJ2-1; 11 nucleotides agree with TRBD2. CDR3 length: 15 amino acids. Germline CDR1 is SGDLS and CDR2 is YYNGEE. The V segment lost 2 bases and the J segment 6 bases; nucleotides outside the gene matches: 4.